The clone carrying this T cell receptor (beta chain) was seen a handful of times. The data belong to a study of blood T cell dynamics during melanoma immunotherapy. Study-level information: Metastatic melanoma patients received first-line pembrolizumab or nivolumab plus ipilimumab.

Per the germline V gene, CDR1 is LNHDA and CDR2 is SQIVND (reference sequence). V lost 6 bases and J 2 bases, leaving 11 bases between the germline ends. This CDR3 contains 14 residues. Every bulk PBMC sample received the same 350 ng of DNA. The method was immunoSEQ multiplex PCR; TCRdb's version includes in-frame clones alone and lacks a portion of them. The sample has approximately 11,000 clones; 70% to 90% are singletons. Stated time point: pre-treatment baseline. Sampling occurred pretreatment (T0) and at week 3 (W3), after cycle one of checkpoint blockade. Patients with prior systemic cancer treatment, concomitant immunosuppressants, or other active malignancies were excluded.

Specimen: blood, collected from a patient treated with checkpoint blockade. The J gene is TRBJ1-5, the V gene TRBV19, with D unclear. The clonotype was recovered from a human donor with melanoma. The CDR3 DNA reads TGTGCCAGTAGCCTAGGGCCACGCAATCAGCCCCAGCATTTT. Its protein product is CASSLGPRNQPQHF.